A selection of T cell receptor beta chains follows, all from one sample in a study of Graves' ophthalmopathy and Graves' hyperthyroidism. TCRdb analysed the multiplex PCR reads with MiXCR anew, one entry per CDR3 protein. This table has around 590,000 distinct CDR3 sequences, about 40% appearing once. The sample was peripheral blood or thyroid tissue (not recorded which). These receptor sequences come from an adult man with Graves' hyperthyroidism. Each CDR3 is given with its conserved first and last residue. Fields, in order: clone size, V gene, J gene, D gene, CDR3 length, CDR3 DNA, CDR3 protein. The D gene is left open where the match is weak. Only some rows state a clone size, as once, few, many or a class for expanded clones.

clone size: many; V gene: TRBV24-1; J gene: TRBJ1-2; D gene: -; CDR3 length: 15; CDR3 DNA: TGTGCCACCAGTAAAGGACAGCAACAACCCTATGGCTACACCTTC; CDR3 protein: CATSKGQQQPYGYTF
clone size: many; V gene: TRBV12-3/TRBV12-4; J gene: TRBJ2-5; D gene: -; CDR3 length: 13; CDR3 DNA: TGTGCCAGCCGCACCGGGCTCGAGGAGACCCAGTACTTC; CDR3 protein: CASRTGLEETQYF
clone size: many; V gene: TRBV7-9; J gene: TRBJ2-7; D gene: -; CDR3 length: 16; CDR3 DNA: TGTGCCAGCAGCTTAGTCGGAGCAGCCTGGAGCTACGAGCAGTACTTC; CDR3 protein: CASSLVGAAWSYEQYF
clone size: many; V gene: TRBV20-1; J gene: TRBJ1-2; D gene: TRBD1; CDR3 length: 13; CDR3 DNA: TGCAGTGCTAGTGACAGGGCTGACTATGGCTACACCTTC; CDR3 protein: CSASDRADYGYTF
clone size: many; V gene: TRBV7-2; J gene: TRBJ1-1; D gene: TRBD1; CDR3 length: 17; CDR3 DNA: TGTGCCAGCAGATCCGGGACAGGGGGGGCCATGAACACTGAAGCTTTCTTT; CDR3 protein: CASRSGTGGAMNTEAFF
clone size: -; V gene: TRBV7-8; J gene: TRBJ2-2; D gene: -; CDR3 length: 15; CDR3 DNA: TGTGCCAGCAGCTTTGGAGGGGGTGAGGCCGGGGAGCTGTTTTTT; CDR3 protein: CASSFGGGEAGELFF
clone size: -; V gene: TRBV10-3; J gene: TRBJ2-5; D gene: -; CDR3 length: 11; CDR3 DNA: TGTGCCAGCGGGGGCGGGGAGACCCAGTACTTC; CDR3 protein: CASGGGETQYF
clone size: -; V gene: TRBV10-3; J gene: TRBJ2-6; D gene: -; CDR3 length: 14; CDR3 DNA: TGTGCCATCAGCCCAAGGACAGGGGCCAACGTCCTGACTTTC; CDR3 protein: CAISPRTGANVLTF
clone size: -; V gene: TRBV29-1; J gene: TRBJ1-1; D gene: TRBD1; CDR3 length: 12; CDR3 DNA: TGCAGCGTTGTTAACCGACAGGGTGAAGCTTTCTTT; CDR3 protein: CSVVNRQGEAFF
clone size: -; V gene: TRBV12-3/TRBV12-4; J gene: TRBJ2-1; D gene: -; CDR3 length: 14; CDR3 DNA: TGTGCCAGCAGTCCTAGCGATGGGGGAAATGAGCAGTTCTTC; CDR3 protein: CASSPSDGGNEQFF
clone size: many; V gene: TRBV24-1; J gene: TRBJ1-5; D gene: -; CDR3 length: 12; CDR3 DNA: TGTGCCACTCAGGGAGACAATCAGCCCCAGCATTTT; CDR3 protein: CATQGDNQPQHF
clone size: few; V gene: TRBV12-3/TRBV12-4; J gene: TRBJ1-2; D gene: TRBD1; CDR3 length: 11; CDR3 DNA: TGTGCCAGCAGTTTGACAGGGGGCTACACCTTC; CDR3 protein: CASSLTGGYTF
clone size: few; V gene: TRBV12-3/TRBV12-4; J gene: TRBJ2-3; D gene: -; CDR3 length: 14; CDR3 DNA: TGTGCCAGCAGTTGGGGACGGAGCACAGATACGCAGTATTTT; CDR3 protein: CASSWGRSTDTQYF
clone size: many; V gene: TRBV19; J gene: TRBJ1-6; D gene: -; CDR3 length: 13; CDR3 DNA: TGTGCCAGTAGTATGGATTCGAGATTTCCCCTCCACTTT; CDR3 protein: CASSMDSRFPLHF
clone size: many; V gene: TRBV6-8; J gene: TRBJ1-5; D gene: -; CDR3 length: 14; CDR3 DNA: TGTGCCCACGGGGAGGAAGCGTCGAGACAGCCCCAGCATTTT; CDR3 protein: CAHGEEASRQPQHF
clone size: -; V gene: TRBV12-3/TRBV12-4; J gene: TRBJ1-1; D gene: -; CDR3 length: 13; CDR3 DNA: TGTGCCAGCAGCGACCTTGTGGACGCTGAAGCTTTCTTT; CDR3 protein: CASSDLVDAEAFF
clone size: -; V gene: TRBV28; J gene: TRBJ1-1; D gene: -; CDR3 length: 12; CDR3 DNA: TGTGCCAGCAGTCATCGGACTGCTGAAGCTTTCTTT; CDR3 protein: CASSHRTAEAFF
clone size: -; V gene: TRBV29-1; J gene: TRBJ2-2; D gene: TRBD2; CDR3 length: 14; CDR3 DNA: TGCAGCGTTGAAGAGGGACTAGCGGGAGGGGAGCTGTTTTTT; CDR3 protein: CSVEEGLAGGELFF
clone size: many; V gene: TRBV20-1; J gene: TRBJ2-7; D gene: TRBD1; CDR3 length: 16; CDR3 DNA: TGCAGTGCTAGAGATCGAGGCAGGGGGTCAACCTACGAGCAGTACTTC; CDR3 protein: CSARDRGRGSTYEQYF
clone size: -; V gene: TRBV29-1; J gene: TRBJ1-1; D gene: -; CDR3 length: 14; CDR3 DNA: TGCAGGTTGGGGGGATGGACAGTGAACACTGAAGCTTTCTTT; CDR3 protein: CRLGGWTVNTEAFF
clone size: -; V gene: TRBV7-2; J gene: TRBJ2-7; D gene: TRBD2; CDR3 length: 14; CDR3 DNA: TGTGCCAGCAGCTTAACCGGGGGGGCCCATGAGCAGTACTTC; CDR3 protein: CASSLTGGAHEQYF
clone size: many; V gene: TRBV20-1; J gene: TRBJ1-3; D gene: -; CDR3 length: 14; CDR3 DNA: TGCAGTGCTAGAGCGACAGTGTCTGGAAACACCATATATTTT; CDR3 protein: CSARATVSGNTIYF
clone size: many; V gene: TRBV20-1; J gene: TRBJ2-7; D gene: -; CDR3 length: 14; CDR3 DNA: TGCAGTGCTAGTCGGCAGGGGAGCTCCTACGAGCAGTACTTC; CDR3 protein: CSASRQGSSYEQYF
clone size: few; V gene: TRBV19; J gene: TRBJ1-5; D gene: -; CDR3 length: 15; CDR3 DNA: TGTGCCAGTAGTTCTTCATTACAGGGAACTCAGCCCCAGCATTTT; CDR3 protein: CASSSSLQGTQPQHF
clone size: few; V gene: TRBV6-6; J gene: TRBJ1-2; D gene: TRBD1; CDR3 length: 16; CDR3 DNA: TGTGCCATCAGTCCGACAATGGGGACAGTAAACTATGGCTACACCTTC; CDR3 protein: CAISPTMGTVNYGYTF
clone size: few; V gene: TRBV9; J gene: TRBJ2-7; D gene: -; CDR3 length: 13; CDR3 DNA: TGTGCCAGCAGCGTAGTGCCGAGGGACGAGCAGTACTTC; CDR3 protein: CASSVVPRDEQYF
clone size: many; V gene: TRBV25-1; J gene: TRBJ1-4; D gene: TRBD1; CDR3 length: 14; CDR3 DNA: TGTGCCAGCAATCAGAGAGGGGGCGATGAAAAACTGTTTTTT; CDR3 protein: CASNQRGGDEKLFF
clone size: -; V gene: TRBV10-3; J gene: TRBJ2-7; D gene: -; CDR3 length: 13; CDR3 DNA: TGTGCCAGCAGCCTGACGTTCCCCTACGAGCAGTACTTC; CDR3 protein: CASSLTFPYEQYF
clone size: many; V gene: TRBV6-1; J gene: TRBJ2-5; D gene: -; CDR3 length: 14; CDR3 DNA: TGTGCCAGCAGTGAAGTCGGACTACGAGAGACCCAGTACTTC; CDR3 protein: CASSEVGLRETQYF
clone size: -; V gene: TRBV5-1; J gene: TRBJ2-7; D gene: -; CDR3 length: 14; CDR3 DNA: TGCGCCAGCCGATCGACGCCTGGGTCCTACGAGCAGTACTTC; CDR3 protein: CASRSTPGSYEQYF
clone size: -; V gene: TRBV12-3/TRBV12-4; J gene: TRBJ2-7; D gene: TRBD2; CDR3 length: 16; CDR3 DNA: TGTGCCAGCAGCTTAGAGCGGGGTAGCCACCTCTACGAGCAGTACTTC; CDR3 protein: CASSLERGSHLYEQYF
clone size: many; V gene: TRBV9; J gene: TRBJ1-2; D gene: TRBD1; CDR3 length: 16; CDR3 DNA: TGTGCCAGCAGCCCCCGGCGGACAGGGCGCAACTATGGCTACACCTTC; CDR3 protein: CASSPRRTGRNYGYTF
clone size: -; V gene: TRBV27; J gene: TRBJ1-2; D gene: -; CDR3 length: 14; CDR3 DNA: TGTGCCAGCAGCCAGGGAGGGTCGGGCTATGGCTACACCTTC; CDR3 protein: CASSQGGSGYGYTF
clone size: few; V gene: TRBV2; J gene: TRBJ2-3; D gene: TRBD2; CDR3 length: 17; CDR3 DNA: TGTGCCAGCAGTGGAGCATGGGCGGGAGATCGGACAGATACGCAGTATTTT; CDR3 protein: CASSGAWAGDRTDTQYF
clone size: -; V gene: TRBV10-3; J gene: TRBJ2-1; D gene: -; CDR3 length: 13; CDR3 DNA: TGTGCCATCAGCAAGGAGTTGGGCAATGAGCAGTTCTTC; CDR3 protein: CAISKELGNEQFF
clone size: many; V gene: TRBV2; J gene: TRBJ1-5; D gene: TRBD1; CDR3 length: 15; CDR3 DNA: TGTGCCAGCAGCGAAGACAGGGGGAACAATCAGCCCCAGCATTTT; CDR3 protein: CASSEDRGNNQPQHF
clone size: few; V gene: TRBV20-1; J gene: TRBJ2-7; D gene: -; CDR3 length: 15; CDR3 DNA: TGCAGTGCTAGAGATCACGACAAGAGCTCCTACGAGCAGTACTTC; CDR3 protein: CSARDHDKSSYEQYF
clone size: -; V gene: TRBV7-9; J gene: TRBJ1-3; D gene: -; CDR3 length: 16; CDR3 DNA: TGTGCCAGCAGCTTAGTTGGCAACCCCCGAGGAAACACCATATATTTT; CDR3 protein: CASSLVGNPRGNTIYF
clone size: many; V gene: TRBV14; J gene: TRBJ2-5; D gene: TRBD2; CDR3 length: 14; CDR3 DNA: TGTGCCAGCAGCGAAGGACTGCGGGGGGTGACCCAGTACTTC; CDR3 protein: CASSEGLRGVTQYF
clone size: -; V gene: TRBV24-1; J gene: TRBJ2-1; D gene: TRBD2; CDR3 length: 17; CDR3 DNA: TGTGCCACCAGTGCTAACCGGGAGGGGTCCCGCTACAATGAGCAGTTCTTC; CDR3 protein: CATSANREGSRYNEQFF
clone size: many; V gene: TRBV12-3/TRBV12-4; J gene: TRBJ2-7; D gene: -; CDR3 length: 15; CDR3 DNA: TGTGCCAGCAGCCCCGCCCCCAGCGACGTCAGGGAGCAGTACTTC; CDR3 protein: CASSPAPSDVREQYF
clone size: many; V gene: TRBV6-1; J gene: TRBJ1-1; D gene: -; CDR3 length: 14; CDR3 DNA: TGTGCCAGCAGTGAACGGTATAGCAACACTGAAGCTTTCTTT; CDR3 protein: CASSERYSNTEAFF
clone size: many; V gene: TRBV5-1; J gene: TRBJ1-1; D gene: TRBD1; CDR3 length: 15; CDR3 DNA: TGCGCCAGCAGCAGATTCCAGGGGGAAGGCACTGAAGCTTTCTTT; CDR3 protein: CASSRFQGEGTEAFF
clone size: -; V gene: TRBV28; J gene: TRBJ1-6; D gene: TRBD1; CDR3 length: 16; CDR3 DNA: TGTGCCAGCAGTGCCGTACAGGGGGCGCATAATTCACCCCTCCACTTT; CDR3 protein: CASSAVQGAHNSPLHF
clone size: -; V gene: TRBV2; J gene: TRBJ1-5; D gene: -; CDR3 length: 14; CDR3 DNA: TGTGCCAGCAGCCAAGATCTTCGGCGGGGGCCCCAGCATTTT; CDR3 protein: CASSQDLRRGPQHF
clone size: many; V gene: TRBV7-9; J gene: TRBJ1-6; D gene: -; CDR3 length: 16; CDR3 DNA: TGTGCCAGCAGCTTGATTGGGGACACCGAGAATTCACCCCTCCACTTT; CDR3 protein: CASSLIGDTENSPLHF
clone size: once; V gene: TRBV10-3; J gene: TRBJ2-7; D gene: -; CDR3 length: 14; CDR3 DNA: TGTGCCCCTTACGGAGCCGGGACGGATAGCGAGCAGTACTTC; CDR3 protein: CAPYGAGTDSEQYF
clone size: many; V gene: TRBV5-6; J gene: TRBJ1-1; D gene: -; CDR3 length: 13; CDR3 DNA: TGTGCCAGCAGCTTGGGGACTGGGTGGCAAGCTTTCTTT; CDR3 protein: CASSLGTGWQAFF
clone size: -; V gene: TRBV7-2; J gene: TRBJ1-3; D gene: -; CDR3 length: 17; CDR3 DNA: TGTGCCAGCAGCTTAGGCGGTCGAGGGGAGCGTGGCTACACCATATATTTT; CDR3 protein: CASSLGGRGERGYTIYF